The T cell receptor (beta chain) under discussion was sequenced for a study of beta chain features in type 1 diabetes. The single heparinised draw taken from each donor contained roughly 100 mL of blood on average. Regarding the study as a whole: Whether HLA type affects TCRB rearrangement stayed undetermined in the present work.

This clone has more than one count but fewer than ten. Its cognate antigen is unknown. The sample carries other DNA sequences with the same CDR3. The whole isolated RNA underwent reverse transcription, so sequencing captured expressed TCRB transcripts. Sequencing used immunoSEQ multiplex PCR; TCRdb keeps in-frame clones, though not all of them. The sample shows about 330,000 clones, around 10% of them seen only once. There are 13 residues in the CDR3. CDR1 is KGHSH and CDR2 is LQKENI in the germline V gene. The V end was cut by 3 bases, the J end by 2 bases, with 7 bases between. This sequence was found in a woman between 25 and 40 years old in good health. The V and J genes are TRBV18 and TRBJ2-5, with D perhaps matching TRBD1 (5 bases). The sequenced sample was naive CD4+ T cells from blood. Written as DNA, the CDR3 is TGTGCCAGCTCACCCCAGGGTCAAGAGACCCAGTACTTC. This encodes CASSPQGQETQYF.